The 5 T cell receptor beta chains below were found in one sample sequenced in a study of T-cell memory formation after mild COVID-19. TCRdb reprocessed the 5' RACE reads with MiXCR, giving one entry per CDR3 protein. Of more than 120,000 distinct CDR3 sequences listed, 6% are singletons. Specimen: PBMCs or a T cell subset sorted from them (not recorded which). These TCRs come from an adult woman who had mild COVID-19 (a few samples of this study predate the infection). Cell type and time point are not known.

This clonotype was counted ten times or more. This chain joins TRBV29-1 and TRBJ2-3; D is ambiguous. The CDR3 totals 10 residues. Germline V lookup: CDR1 SQVTM, CDR2 ANQGSEA. The CDR3 DNA reads TGCAGTCCCTCTGGTGATACGCAGTATTTT. Its translation: CSPSGDTQYF.

This clonotype came up many times. The chain links TRBV24-1 to TRBJ2-3; TRBD2 agrees at 16 bases. Germline values: CDR1 KGHDR, CDR2 SFDVKD. This CDR3 is built from 21 residues. The J segment lost 3 bases and the V segment lost 5 bases, leaving 16 bases of the junction unmatched. This chain's CDR3 is CATSGGTGLAGGRGWTDTQYF. The CDR3 DNA sequence: TGTGCCACCAGTGGGGGGACGGGACTAGCGGGGGGGCGTGGATGGACAGATACGCAGTATTTT.

The rearrangement uses TRBV30 and TRBJ2-2, with D perhaps TRBD1 (5 bases). V shed 3 bases and J shed 4 bases, with 9 bases lying between them. Germline V gene lookup returns CDR1 GTSNPN and CDR2 SVGIG (reference sequence). CDR3 length equals 13 residues. CDR3 sequence reads: CAWRVRATGELFF. The CDR3 DNA follows: TGTGCCTGGAGGGTCAGGGCCACCGGGGAGCTGTTTTTT.

This clonotype was seen at least ten times. This chain uses TRBV7-3 with TRBJ2-5; D is perhaps TRBD1 (5 bases). Trimming pared 3 bases from V and 9 bases from J, leaving 14 bases between. In germline, CDR1 is SGHTA, CDR2 FQGTGA. The CDR3 sequence is 13 residues long. Here the CDR3 DNA reads TGTGCCAGCAGCTTCACGGCCAGGGCGCCCCAGTACTTC. Protein: CASSFTARAPQYF. Full variable domain (rest looked up from reference TRBV7-3 and TRBJ2-5): GAGVSQTPSNKVTEKGKYVELRCDPISGHTALYWYRQSLGQGPEFLIYFQGTGAADDSGLPNDRFFAVRPEGSVSTLKIQRTERGDSAVYLCASSFTARAPQYFGPGTRLLVL.

The chain joins TRBV18 to TRBJ1-5; TRBD1 aligns across 7 bases. The CDR3 consists of 15 residues. Germline V gene sequence: CDR1 KGHSH, CDR2 LQKENI. After removal of 5 bases from V and 1 base from J, the junction contained 5 bases not matched to a gene. The CDR3 region has the DNA TGTGCCAGCTCAGCCACAGGGGACAGCAATCAGCCCCAGCATTTT. This codes for CASSATGDSNQPQHF.